These T cell receptor beta chains were read from a single sample in a study of blood T cell repertoires in COVID-19. Profiling relied on immunoSEQ multiplex PCR, and the TCRdb table lists in-frame clones only, not all of them. The sample consists of 300,000 to 400,000 clones, 75% to 90% of them appearing once. The sequenced material came from peripheral blood. These TCRs come from a woman aged 45-65 years with COVID-19, enrolled during active disease. The CDR3 runs from the conserved cysteine through the conserved F or W. The D gene is left open where the match is weak. Clone size is given for some rows only: seen once, a few or many times, or a class if the clone is expanded.

J gene	D gene	clone size	V gene	CDR3 DNA	CDR3 protein
TRBJ2-7	TRBD2	-	TRBV5-1	TGCGCCAGCAGTTTACTAGCGGGAGGGCCCCTCGGGGAGCAGTACTTC	CASSLLAGGPLGEQYF
TRBJ1-1	-	-	TRBV29-1	TGCAGCGTTGGGTTGACAGCGAGTGCTGAAGCTTTCTTT	CSVGLTASAEAFF
TRBJ2-7	TRBD1	-	TRBV24-1	TGTGCCACCAGTGACCCCGGACAGGGTGGCCACGAGCAGTACTTC	CATSDPGQGGHEQYF
TRBJ2-3	-	-	TRBV7-7	TGTGCTAGCAGCCCAACCCCTAGCTTGAGGACAGATACGCAGTATTTT	CASSPTPSLRTDTQYF
TRBJ2-7	-	-	TRBV11-2	TGTGCCAGCAGCGAGTCCTACGAGCAGTACTTC	CASSESYEQYF
TRBJ2-7	TRBD2	-	TRBV4-1	TGCGCCAGCAGCCAATTAATAGCGGGAGGGCTCTACGAGCAGTACTTC	CASSQLIAGGLYEQYF
TRBJ2-7	-	once	TRBV3-1/TRBV3-2	TGTGCCAGCAGCCAAGGACAATCGACCGAGCAGTACTTC	CASSQGQSTEQYF
TRBJ2-1	TRBD2	-	TRBV19	TGTGCCAGTAGTTCCCAAGGGGCACAGCGGGGAGACGGTAGCAATGAGCAGTTCTTC	CASSSQGAQRGDGSNEQFF
TRBJ2-7	-	-	TRBV30	TGTGCCTGGAGTGTATCGGCAGGTTTTGGCGAGCAGTACTTC	CAWSVSAGFGEQYF
TRBJ2-3	TRBD1	-	TRBV6-1	TGTGCCAGCAGTGAACGCCCGGGACAGGCAGGCTCCGATACGCAGTATTTT	CASSERPGQAGSDTQYF
TRBJ1-1	-	few	TRBV20-1	TGCAGTGCTAGGGTACGGGGTGAAGCTTTCTTT	CSARVRGEAFF